The present TCR beta chain was sequenced within a study of blood T cell repertoires in COVID-19. Study information: The United States, Italy and Spain supplied acute and convalescent COVID-19 samples.

The method was immunoSEQ multiplex PCR; TCRdb's version includes in-frame clones alone and lacks a portion of them. The sample includes 88,000 or so clones, 70% to 80% of them seen just once. This clone came up a few times. CDR1 is SGHNT and CDR2 is YENEEA in the germline V gene. V lost 1 base, J lost 4 bases, and 0 bases stayed unmatched. CDR3 length equals 14 residues. This sequence joins TRBV11-3 and TRBJ2-2; 7 bases are shared with TRBD2. Source material: peripheral blood. This receptor was obtained from a human donor in a cohort sampled during active COVID-19. The CDR3 DNA reads as TGTGCCAGCAGCTTAGCGGGAGGCACCGGGGAGCTGTTTTTT. This sequence encodes CASSLAGGTGELFF.